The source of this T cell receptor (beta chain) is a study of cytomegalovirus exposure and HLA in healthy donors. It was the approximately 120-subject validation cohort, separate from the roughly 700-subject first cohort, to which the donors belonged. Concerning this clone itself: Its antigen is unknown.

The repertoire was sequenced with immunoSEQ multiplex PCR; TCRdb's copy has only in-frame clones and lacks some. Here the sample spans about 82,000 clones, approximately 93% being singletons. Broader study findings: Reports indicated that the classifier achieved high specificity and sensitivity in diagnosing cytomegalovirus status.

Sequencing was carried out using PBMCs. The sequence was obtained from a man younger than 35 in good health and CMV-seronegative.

As DNA, the CDR3 is TGCGCCAGCAGTGAGTTTAGCGGGAGGGAGACCCAGTACTTC. It specifies CASSEFSGRETQYF. The chain uses TRBV10-2 and TRBJ2-5; 10 nucleotides align to TRBD2. CDR1 and CDR2 from the germline V gene are WSHSY and SAAADI. The CDR3 extends over 14 amino acids. With 1 base clipped from V and 5 bases from J, the junction kept 1 base outside the gene matches.